This paragraph reports one T cell receptor beta chain. Which antigen it targets is not known. Per-base quality was not reported, and no clone a single base away is much larger than it. Other DNA sequences in the sample encode the same CDR3. The entry originates in a study of shared clonotypes between healthy human individuals (dated by TCRdb to 2018 to 2021). Background on the whole study: Three men and a couple of women, aged 18 to 49 years, made up the cohort. For each donor, CD4 naive and CD4 memory were each run on three plates, CD8 naive on two plates, and CD8 memory on one plate. To estimate repertoire size and how much clonotype sharing occurs between individuals, the study deeply sequenced the blood TCR repertoires of a handful of healthy adults. Libraries were prepared and TCR repertoires were sequenced by different laboratories using diverse techniques, in order to increase sequencing depth and limit assay-specific biases. Per donor, leukapheresis produced somewhere between about 0.9 and 9.5 billion PBMCs.

Using the deep immunoSEQ assay, multiplex PCR amplified TCR CDR3 regions from genomic DNA. Extracted genomic DNA from each cell subset was distributed evenly across all wells of several immunoSEQ 96-well plates, and each plate was treated as a replicate. For sorted subsets, each replicate PCR was loaded with about 0.2 ug genomic DNA, equivalent to about 30,000 T cell genomes. Purified libraries were measured with a Qubit 3.0 fluorometer, size-checked on a Bioanalyzer 2100, and measured again with the KAPA Library Quantification kit. Every immunoSEQ 96-well plate was sequenced on a separate single-read 150-cycle Illumina NextSeq 550 flow cell. Concerning the study's data processing: Because the immunoSEQ output held only junctional sequences and lacked quality scores, the filtering could not match the filtering applied to full-length reads. Sequences were annotated with PyIR, a Python wrapper for IgBLAST v1.9, and V/J genes and CDR3 were assigned using IMGT germline references. Reads were filtered out if the reads had weak V/J assignments (E-value above 1e-6), no CDR3, stop codons, out-of-frame junctions, or ambiguous translated residues. V3J clonotypes were defined by identical inferred V gene, J gene, and CDR3 amino acid sequence. The percentage overlap between two repertoires was calculated by dividing the number of shared unique clonotypes by the size of the smaller repertoire. Three approaches were used to assess repertoire richness: RTK rarefaction, the Chao1 estimator, and Recon v2.1 estimates of unobserved clonotypes. Generation probabilities for all TCRbeta clonotypes obtained by the gDNA method from four donors were computed using OLGA. TCRdb took this table from immuneACCESS and kept in-frame rearrangements with V and J called. Such tables lack part of the clones; where checked against another copy, unresolved V genes explain under half of the gap, and the rest is unexplained. The V and J calls and clone size are taken from that table; D and trimming were inferred from the DNA. The sample profile shows 2 million to 2.5 million clones; 80% to 95% of them were found once. About 0.37% of the sample is in the top ten clones.

Paper-wide results and their limitations: About 5% of naive CD4, 3.5% of naive CD8, roughly 2.4% of memory CD4, and 0.4% of memory CD8 clonotypes were shared across several donors. Incomplete sequencing was indicated by rarefaction of sorted-subset datasets, despite the large sequencing depth. The genetic and exposure-history diversity represented was limited by the small number of donors. Sampling was restricted to blood, and TCR repertoires in tissues likely differ from the TCR repertoires found in blood. Based on pairwise subsampling, the degree of clonotype sharing among donors was expected to be affected by sequencing depth. Estimated clonotype richness was generally larger for naive than for memory subsets. Clonotypes shared by all four sorted-subset donors showed higher generation probabilities than non-shared clonotypes.

Healthy HIV-negative adults with no recently reported acute infections or vaccinations were included as donors. Every donor was a Caucasian adult living in Nashville, Tennessee, USA. CD4+ T cells were enriched through magnetic negative selection, after which naive cells were positively selected on CD45RA and the remaining negative fraction served as the memory subset. After blood collection by leukapheresis, PBMCs were isolated using Ficoll-Histopaque density gradient centrifugation and then cryopreserved in the vapor phase of liquid nitrogen. Analytical flow cytometry was used to check the purity and quantity of every magnetically sorted T cell population. Genomic DNA was isolated from every sorted fraction and measured by UV absorbance on a Nanodrop 2000c. The germline V gene (reference sequence) provides CDR1 GTSNPN and CDR2 SVGIG. Trimming takes 0 bases from V and 4 bases from J, and the germline ends sit 10 bases apart. The CDR3 covers 14 residues, taking in both the cysteine and the phenylalanine. The entry retains the CDR3 DNA only, 42 bases that are in frame from base 1.

The origin of this receptor is a man aged 18 to 30 in good health. Some clones in this sample may be carry-over from other donors' samples. The chain is made from TRBV30 and TRBJ1-3; a tentative D match to TRBD1 spans 5 bases. Sequencing was carried out using naive CD4+ T cells from PBMCs. The cell subset or site label here, explained by the study, means: CD45RA+ positively selected. CDR3 region: CAWSVQAGGNTIYF. The base sequence is TGTGCCTGGAGTGTACAGGCGGGCGGAAACACCATATATTTT.